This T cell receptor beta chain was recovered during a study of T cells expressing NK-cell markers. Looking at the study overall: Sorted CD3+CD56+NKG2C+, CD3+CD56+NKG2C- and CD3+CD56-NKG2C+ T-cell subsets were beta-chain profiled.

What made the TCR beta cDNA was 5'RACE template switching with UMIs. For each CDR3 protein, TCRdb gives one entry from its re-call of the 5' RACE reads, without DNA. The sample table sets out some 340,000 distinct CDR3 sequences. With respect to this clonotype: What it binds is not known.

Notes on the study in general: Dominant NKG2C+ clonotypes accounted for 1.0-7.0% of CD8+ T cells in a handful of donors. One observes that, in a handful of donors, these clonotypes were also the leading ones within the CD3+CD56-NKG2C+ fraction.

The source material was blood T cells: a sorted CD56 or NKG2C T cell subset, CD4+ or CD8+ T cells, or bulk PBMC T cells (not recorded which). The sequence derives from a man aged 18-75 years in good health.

This CDR3 is CASSLEWSSGGVNEQFF. The V gene is TRBV7-9, the J gene TRBJ2-1; TCRdb picks TRBD2, but there is no DNA to check that call. CDR3 length: 17 amino acids. Germline CDR1 and CDR2: SEHNR and FQNEAQ (reference sequence). Full variable domain (rest looked up from reference TRBV7-9 and TRBJ2-1): DTGVSQNPRHKITKRGQNVTFRCDPISEHNRLYWYRQTLGQGPEFLTYFQNEAQLEKSRLLSDRFSAERPKGSFSTLEIQRTEQGDSAMYLCASSLEWSSGGVNEQFFGPGTRLTVL.